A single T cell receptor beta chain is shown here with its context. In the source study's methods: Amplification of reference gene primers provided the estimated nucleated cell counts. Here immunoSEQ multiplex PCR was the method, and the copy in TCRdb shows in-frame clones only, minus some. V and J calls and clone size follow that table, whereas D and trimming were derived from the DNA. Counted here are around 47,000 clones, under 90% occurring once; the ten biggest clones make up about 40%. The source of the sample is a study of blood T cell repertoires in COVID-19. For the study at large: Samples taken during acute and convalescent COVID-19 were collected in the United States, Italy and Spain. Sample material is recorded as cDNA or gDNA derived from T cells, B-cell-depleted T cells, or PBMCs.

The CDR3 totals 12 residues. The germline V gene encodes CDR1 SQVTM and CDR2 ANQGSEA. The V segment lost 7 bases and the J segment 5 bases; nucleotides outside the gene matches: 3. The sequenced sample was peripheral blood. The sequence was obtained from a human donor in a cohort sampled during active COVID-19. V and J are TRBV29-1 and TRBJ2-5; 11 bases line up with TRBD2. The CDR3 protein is CSARTSGETQYF. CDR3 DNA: TGCAGCGCCCGGACTAGCGGGGAGACCCAGTACTTC. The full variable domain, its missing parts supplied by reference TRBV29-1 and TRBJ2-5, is SAVISQKPSRDICQRGTSLTIQCQVDSQVTMMFWYRQQPGQSLTLIATANQGSEATYESGFVIDKFPISRPNLTFSTLTVSNMSPEDSSIYLCSARTSGETQYFGPGTRLLVL.